These T cell receptor beta chains were read from a single sample in a study of cytomegalovirus exposure and HLA in healthy donors. The assay was immunoSEQ multiplex PCR, and TCRdb's table has in-frame clones only and misses some. The sample carries about 110,000 clones, around 70% recorded once. Source material: PBMCs. These receptors came from a man aged 40-50 years in good health and CMV-seropositive. Each CDR3 is given with its conserved first and last residue. The D gene is left open where the match is weak.

D gene: TRBD2
J gene: TRBJ2-1
V gene: TRBV6-5
CDR3 protein: CASSYSSTGGNNEQFF

D gene: TRBD2
J gene: TRBJ2-5
V gene: TRBV11-2
CDR3 protein: CASSYSGTPQETQYF

D gene: -
J gene: TRBJ1-2
V gene: TRBV14
CDR3 protein: CASSLGDSPYGYTF

D gene: -
J gene: -
V gene: TRBV4-1
CDR3 protein: CASSLGQGYEQYF

D gene: TRBD2
J gene: TRBJ2-2
V gene: TRBV2
CDR3 protein: CASKREDASGELFF

D gene: TRBD1
J gene: TRBJ2-7
V gene: TRBV7-9
CDR3 protein: CASSRKAGTAYEQYF

D gene: -
J gene: TRBJ1-2
V gene: TRBV30
CDR3 protein: CAWSVLGTRSYGYTF

D gene: -
J gene: TRBJ1-2
V gene: TRBV4-3
CDR3 protein: CASSQLGVGGYTF

D gene: TRBD2
J gene: TRBJ2-1
V gene: TRBV18
CDR3 protein: CASSSTGTSGRAYNEQFF

D gene: -
J gene: TRBJ1-5
V gene: TRBV18
CDR3 protein: CASSPGGGQPQHF

D gene: TRBD2
J gene: TRBJ2-5
V gene: TRBV27
CDR3 protein: CASKVAGGDSETQYF

D gene: -
J gene: TRBJ2-2
V gene: TRBV6-4
CDR3 protein: CASSDSGETGELFF

D gene: -
J gene: TRBJ2-5
V gene: TRBV27
CDR3 protein: CASSPLGGETQYF

D gene: TRBD2
J gene: TRBJ2-2
V gene: TRBV19
CDR3 protein: CASFGGLAGGNTGELFF

D gene: TRBD1
J gene: TRBJ2-7
V gene: TRBV5-4
CDR3 protein: CASSSTGGSSYEQYF

D gene: TRBD1
J gene: TRBJ2-6
V gene: TRBV6-1
CDR3 protein: CASDRVSGANVLTF

D gene: -
J gene: TRBJ1-1
V gene: TRBV7-9
CDR3 protein: CASRPDSTEAFF

D gene: TRBD1
J gene: TRBJ1-1
V gene: TRBV6-5
CDR3 protein: CASSYSFGTVNTEAFF

D gene: TRBD1
J gene: TRBJ1-1
V gene: TRBV11-2
CDR3 protein: CASRGLVQGRKSEAFF

D gene: TRBD1
J gene: TRBJ1-4
V gene: TRBV6-5
CDR3 protein: CASRSGTGDEKLFF

D gene: -
J gene: TRBJ1-1
V gene: TRBV5-6
CDR3 protein: CASSPGGATEAFF

D gene: TRBD1
J gene: TRBJ1-6
V gene: TRBV7-9
CDR3 protein: CASSLGTGDSYNSPLHF

D gene: TRBD2
J gene: TRBJ2-1
V gene: TRBV6-5
CDR3 protein: CASSYRDYNNEQFF

D gene: TRBD1
J gene: TRBJ1-3
V gene: TRBV30
CDR3 protein: CAWSPGQGRSTIYF

D gene: TRBD2
J gene: TRBJ2-2
V gene: TRBV6-1
CDR3 protein: CASSFRDYHTGELFF

D gene: TRBD2
J gene: TRBJ2-3
V gene: TRBV7-2
CDR3 protein: CASSSDLAGFPDTQYF

D gene: -
J gene: TRBJ1-3
V gene: TRBV4-2
CDR3 protein: CASSQEWAAGGGNTIYF

D gene: TRBD2
J gene: TRBJ2-2
V gene: TRBV5-1
CDR3 protein: CASSWTSGNTGELFF

D gene: -
J gene: TRBJ1-4
V gene: TRBV11-2
CDR3 protein: CASSSGINEKLFF

D gene: -
J gene: TRBJ2-1
V gene: TRBV4-1
CDR3 protein: CASSHEQRAYNEQFF

D gene: TRBD2
J gene: TRBJ2-1
V gene: TRBV5-1
CDR3 protein: CASSLAGGDSDEQFF

D gene: -
J gene: TRBJ2-7
V gene: TRBV7-9
CDR3 protein: CASHLWPANEQYF

D gene: TRBD1
J gene: TRBJ1-4
V gene: TRBV27
CDR3 protein: CASSRDRGEKLFF

D gene: -
J gene: TRBJ2-7
V gene: TRBV25-1
CDR3 protein: CASSTGSSTYEQYF

D gene: TRBD1
J gene: TRBJ1-2
V gene: TRBV5-4
CDR3 protein: CASSPGQGIGYGYTF

D gene: -
J gene: TRBJ1-5
V gene: TRBV10-3
CDR3 protein: CAISEIHSNQPQHF